These 3 T cell receptor beta chains were sequenced from one sample in a study of cytomegalovirus exposure and HLA in healthy donors (dated by TCRdb to the late 2010s). Preparation of the library involved the immunoSEQ multiplex PCR assay. For the multiplex PCR, a mixture combining 60 forward primers for TCR Vbeta segments and 13 reverse primers for TCR Jbeta segments was used. The table was pulled from immuneACCESS by TCRdb, which kept in-frame rearrangements only. Such tables lose some clones; where checked, under half of the loss comes from unresolved V genes, and the rest has no known cause. For this sample there are roughly 130,000 clones; roughly four fifths appear just once. The leading ten clones occupy 11% of the sample. Sequenced sample: PBMCs. Source of these receptors: a male donor in good health and CMV-seropositive.

The chain joins TRBV19 to TRBJ2-2; no clear D. There are 12 residues in the CDR3. Trimming left V 5 bases short and J 9 bases short, with 10 bases between. Germline V gene lookup returns CDR1 LNHDA and CDR2 SQIVND (reference sequence). The CDR3 is CASSDTVRELFF. The CDR3 DNA sequence: TGTGCCAGTAGTGATACAGTCCGGGAGCTGTTTTTT.

The V gene is TRBV19, the J gene TRBJ2-2; no clear D. This CDR3 has 13 residues. Between the trimmed V and J ends, which lost 1 base and 5 bases, there was a span of 5 bases. Germline V lookup: CDR1 LNHDA, CDR2 SQIVND (reference sequence). CDR3 coding DNA: TGTGCCAGTAGTATAGTCAGGACCGGGGAGCTGTTTTTT. This gives the protein CASSIVRTGELFF. Full variable domain (missing parts from reference TRBV19 and TRBJ2-2): DGGITQSPKYLFRKEGQNVTLSCEQNLNHDAMYWYRQDPGQGLRLIYYSQIVNDFQKGDIAEGYSVSREKKESFPLTVTSAQKNPTAFYLCASSIVRTGELFFGEGSRLTVL.

The chain is built from TRBV18 and TRBJ2-7, with TRBD2 matching over 9 bases. Per germline, CDR1 KGHSH and CDR2 LQKENI. J lost 3 bases, V lost 1 base, and 7 bases had no gene match. This CDR3 comprises 16 residues. The CDR3 region is CASSPLAGALRYEQYF. Written as DNA, the CDR3 is TGTGCCAGCTCACCACTAGCGGGAGCTCTCCGCTACGAGCAGTACTTC. The whole variable domain, filled in from reference TRBV18 and TRBJ2-7, reads NAGVMQNPRHLVRRRGQEARLRCSPMKGHSHVYWYRQLPEEGLKFMVYLQKENIIDESGMPKERFSAEFPKEGPSILRIQQVVRGDSAAYFCASSPLAGALRYEQYFGPGTRLTVT.